This record covers a single T cell receptor beta chain. At one end, the junction sequence differs from germline, possibly due to a read error. The sample belongs to a study of tumor and adjacent non-tumor tissue in lung cancer. Germline V lookup: CDR1 SGHVS, CDR2 FQNEAQ. The CDR3 is 20 amino acids. RNA was extracted from bulk tissue without any cell sorting. TCRbeta libraries were built with three rounds of nested PCR, modified from ARM-PCR. TCRdb re-called the multiplex PCR reads through MiXCR, storing one row per CDR3 protein. Here the sample spans approximately 68,000 distinct CDR3 sequences, about 80% being singletons.

The chain recombines TRBV7-8 with TRBJ2-2, with TRBD2 matching 16 bases. The TCR originated in a man in his sixties with non-small cell lung cancer. Material for sequencing was lung tumor tissue. CDR3 DNA: TGTGCCAGCAGCTTAGCGTGGGGACTAGCGGGAGGGCCCATCACCGGGGAGCTGTTATTT. Its translation is CASSLAWGLAGGPITGELLF. The whole variable domain, remainder taken from reference TRBV7-8 and TRBJ2-2, is GAGVSQSPRYKVAKRGQDVALRCDPISGHVSLFWYQQALGQGPEFLTYFQNEAQLDKSGLPSDRFFAERPEGSVSTLKIQRTQQEDSAVYLCASSLAWGLAGGPITGELLFGEGSRLTVL.